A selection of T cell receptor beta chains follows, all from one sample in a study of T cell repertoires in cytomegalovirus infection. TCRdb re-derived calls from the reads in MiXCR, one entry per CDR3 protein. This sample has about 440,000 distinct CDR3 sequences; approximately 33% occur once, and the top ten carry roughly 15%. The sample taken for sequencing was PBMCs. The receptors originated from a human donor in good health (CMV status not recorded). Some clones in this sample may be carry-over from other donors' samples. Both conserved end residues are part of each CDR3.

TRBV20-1	CSARGTRNTGELFF
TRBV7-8	CASSLIVFPGREETQYF
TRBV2	CAYSRSNEQFF
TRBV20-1	CSARAPYSNEKLFF
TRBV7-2	CASSWTGGNTEAFF
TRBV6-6	CASSRQGQVGYTF
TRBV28	CASQGPNSGANVLTF
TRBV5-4	CASSLGGSDEQFF
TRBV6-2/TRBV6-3	CASSYDPGVSYEQYF
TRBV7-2	CASSLGVGPRPLSSYNEQFF
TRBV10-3	CAISESGDEPFTDTQYF
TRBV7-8	CASSLRTGQSYEQYF
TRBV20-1	CSALLLAGGRDTQYF
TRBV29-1	CSGTSVEEQFF
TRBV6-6	CASSGGIGAGELFF
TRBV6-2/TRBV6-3	CASSSSFLAANYEHYF
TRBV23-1	CASSQFHREVGIWNQPQHF
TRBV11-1	CASSFSTRGQSRLREQYF
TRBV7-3	CASSQGTRGYNEQFF
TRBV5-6	CASSPGGMDTEAFF
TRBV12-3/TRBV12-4	CASSLTGGGGNSPLHF
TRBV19	CASSISGGDNQPQHF
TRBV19	CASSVQGANTEAFF
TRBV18	CANSIGRELTDTQYF
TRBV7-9	CASSLTGQGVYEQYF
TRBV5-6	CASSLLGYSGANVLTF
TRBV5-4	CASTGRRVAGAPEGYTF
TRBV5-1	CASSNRGPLENEQFF